Sequencing of this TCR beta chain was carried out in a study of blood T cell repertoires in COVID-19. This CDR3 contains 17 residues. V shed 5 bases and J 9 bases; nucleotides not matched to a gene: 17. Germline CDR1 is MNHEY and CDR2 is SVGEGT. Generated by immunoSEQ multiplex PCR, the TCRdb table keeps only in-frame clones and is missing some. This table has 190,000 or so clones, approximately 94% appearing once. This clone has just one count. This receptor was identified in a man aged 25-40 years with COVID-19, enrolled during active disease. Input material: peripheral blood. The V gene is TRBV6-2 or TRBV6-3, the J gene TRBJ2-4; TRBD1 aligns across 9 bases. The CDR3 bases are TGTGCCAGCAGTCCCCTTATAGGACAGGGGACTTTGGGCATTCAGTACTTC. It specifies CASSPLIGQGTLGIQYF.